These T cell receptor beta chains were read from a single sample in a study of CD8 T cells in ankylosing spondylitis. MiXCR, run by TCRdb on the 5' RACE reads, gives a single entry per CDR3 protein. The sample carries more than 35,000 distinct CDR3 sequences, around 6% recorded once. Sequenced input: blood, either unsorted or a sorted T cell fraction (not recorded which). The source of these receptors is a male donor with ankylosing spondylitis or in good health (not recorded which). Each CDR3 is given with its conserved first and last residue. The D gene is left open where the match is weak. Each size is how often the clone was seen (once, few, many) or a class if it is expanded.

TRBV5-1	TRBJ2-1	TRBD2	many	TGCGCCAGCAGCGTGGGACTAGCGGACTACAATGAGCAGTTCTTC	CASSVGLADYNEQFF
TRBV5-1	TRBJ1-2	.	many	TGCGCCAGCAGCACGACAGGAGCTAACTATGGCTACACCTTC	CASSTTGANYGYTF
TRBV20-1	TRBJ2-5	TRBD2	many	TGCAGTGCTCCGACTAGCGGGGACCAAGAGACCCAGTACTTC	CSAPTSGDQETQYF
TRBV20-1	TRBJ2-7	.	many	TGCAGTGCTAGAGCCACTCTGGACTACGAGCAGTACTTC	CSARATLDYEQYF
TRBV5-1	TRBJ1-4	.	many	TGCGCCAGCAGCTTGGTGACAGGAGTTAATGAAAAACTGTTTTTT	CASSLVTGVNEKLFF
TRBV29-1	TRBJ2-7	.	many	TGCAGCGTTGGGGCCTACGAGCAGTACTTC	CSVGAYEQYF
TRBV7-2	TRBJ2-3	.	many	TGTGCCAGCAGCTTAGAGGGGGGCCGGAGGGATACGCAGTATTTT	CASSLEGGRRDTQYF
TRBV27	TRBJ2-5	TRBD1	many	TGTGCCAGCAGTTTATCGGGATTGGCCCAGGGGGCTAGGGAGACCCAGTACTTC	CASSLSGLAQGARETQYF
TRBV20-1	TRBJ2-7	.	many	TGCAGTGCTAGTTGGGGAGACGAGCAGTACTTC	CSASWGDEQYF
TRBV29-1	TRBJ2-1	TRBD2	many	TGCAGCGTAGGCACTACTAGCGGAGGCGGGTATGAGCAGTTCTTC	CSVGTTSGGGYEQFF
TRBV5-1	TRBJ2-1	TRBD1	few	TGCGCCAGCAGCCAAACAGGGGGATCCTACAATGAGCAGTTCTTC	CASSQTGGSYNEQFF
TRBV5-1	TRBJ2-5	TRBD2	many	TGCGCCAGCAGCTCTCGCGGGGGGAACCAAGAGACCCAGTACTTC	CASSSRGGNQETQYF
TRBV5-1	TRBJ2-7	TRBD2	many	TGCGCCAGCAGCCCATCTAGCGGGAGGGCTAGCGAGCAGTACTTC	CASSPSSGRASEQYF
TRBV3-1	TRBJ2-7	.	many	TGTGCCAGCAGCCAAGCTAGGTACGAGCAGTACTTC	CASSQARYEQYF
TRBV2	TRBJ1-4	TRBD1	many	TGTGCCAGCAGTGATTCGGGACAGCTCGTCCCTAGTCGTGAAAAACTGTTTTTT	CASSDSGQLVPSREKLFF
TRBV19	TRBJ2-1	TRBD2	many	TGTGCCAGTAGCCTCGCCCATGGGGGGGTCTACAATGAGCAGTTCTTC	CASSLAHGGVYNEQFF
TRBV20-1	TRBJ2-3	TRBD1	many	TGCAGTGCTAGAGATCGGGACAGGGAGTCCACAGATACGCAGTATTTT	CSARDRDRESTDTQYF
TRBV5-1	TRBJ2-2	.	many	TGCGCCAGCAGCCCATGGCGGGGACAGACTAACACCGGGGAGCTGTTTTTT	CASSPWRGQTNTGELFF
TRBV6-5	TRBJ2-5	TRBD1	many	TGTGCCAGCAGTTACGGACAGGACCAAGAGACCCAGTACTTC	CASSYGQDQETQYF
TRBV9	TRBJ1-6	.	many	TGTGCCAGCAGCGTAGCGGGACAAAATTCACCCCTCCACTTT	CASSVAGQNSPLHF
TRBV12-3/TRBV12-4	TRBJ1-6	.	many	TGTGCCAGCAGTTTGGGAGACAGAGTCTATAATTCACCCCTCCACTTT	CASSLGDRVYNSPLHF
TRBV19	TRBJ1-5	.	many	TGTGCCAGTAGTCCCCGGGACGGATCATATCAGCCCCAGCATTTT	CASSPRDGSYQPQHF
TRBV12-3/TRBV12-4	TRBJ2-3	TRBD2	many	TGTGCCAGCAGTTTAAGTAGCGGGGGGGCCCCAGATACGCAGTATTTT	CASSLSSGGAPDTQYF